This entry is about one T cell receptor (beta chain). This clonotype was observed many times. Its recognized antigen is unknown. No quality values exist for individual bases; no much larger clone is one base distant. This sample was taken from a study of patients with pleural tuberculosis (dated by TCRdb to 2013 to 2014). The data were produced on an Illumina Genome Analyzer IIx. Through fastp at Q25 and MiXCR, TCRdb rebuilt clones from the public reads, retaining in-frame beta chains. Rows with one shared CDR3 protein collapse into an entry with the most common genes and DNA. A total of just under 30,000 distinct CDR3 sequences appear in this sample, over 15% of them only once. The ten largest clones add up to 3.5% to 4.5% of the sample. A distance of 10 bases separates the germline ends of V and J, which lose 0 bases and 4 bases respectively. The CDR3 holds 14 amino acids from the cysteine to the phenylalanine. The read is trimmed to its CDR3 DNA, 42 bases read in frame from base 1. According to the germline V gene (reference sequence), CDR1 reads SGHNT and CDR2 reads YYREEE.

Sequenced: peripheral blood. This clonotype originated in a human donor with pleural tuberculosis. The V and J segments used are TRBV5-4 and TRBJ1-2; a weak D assignment points to TRBD1 (6 bases agree). This receptor has the CDR3 CASSLEQGLYGYTF. The bases are TGTGCCAGCAGCTTGGAGCAGGGGCTCTATGGCTACACCTTC.